This TCR beta chain came from a study of shared clonotypes between healthy human individuals. At a deep level, the assay was run. Some clones are missing from TCRdb's copy, which holds only in-frame ones; the method was immunoSEQ multiplex PCR. Of about 2 million clones listed, 85% to 95% are singletons. This sequence was found in a man between 18 and 35 years old in good health. The sequencing sample was made of naive CD4+ T cells sorted from blood. The subset here: CD45RA+ positively selected.

The CDR3 DNA follows: TGTGCCAGCTCACCACGGAGGGCAGGGGGCGCCGATACGCAGTATTTT. Translation: CASSPRRAGGADTQYF. This chain joins TRBV18 and TRBJ2-3; 8 bases align to TRBD1. Germline loops: CDR1 KGHSH, CDR2 LQKENI. After removal of 1 base from V and 6 bases from J, the junction contained 9 bases not matched to a gene. The CDR3 spans 16 residues.